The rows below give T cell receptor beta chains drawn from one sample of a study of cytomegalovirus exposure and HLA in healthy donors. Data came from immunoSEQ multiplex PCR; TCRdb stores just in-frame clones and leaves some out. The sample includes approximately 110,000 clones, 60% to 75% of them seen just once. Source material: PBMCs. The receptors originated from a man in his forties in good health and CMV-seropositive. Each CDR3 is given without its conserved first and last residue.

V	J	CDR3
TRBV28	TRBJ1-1	ASSSPRQGRTEAF
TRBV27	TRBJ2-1	ASSVLTGNEQF
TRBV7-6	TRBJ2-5	ASSLVRETQY
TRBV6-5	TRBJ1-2	ASSLRRMEGYT
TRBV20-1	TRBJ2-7	SAQTYEQY
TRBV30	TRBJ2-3	AWSGDTDTQY
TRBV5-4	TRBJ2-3	ASSHGRTQY
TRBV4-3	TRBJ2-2	ASSPRLAGGPNTGELF
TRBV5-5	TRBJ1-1	ASSWEVGQGKAF
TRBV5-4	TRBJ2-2	ASSHGLVANTGELF
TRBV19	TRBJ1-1	ASSIAGGSTEAF
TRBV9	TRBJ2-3	ASSVATGIAPDTQY